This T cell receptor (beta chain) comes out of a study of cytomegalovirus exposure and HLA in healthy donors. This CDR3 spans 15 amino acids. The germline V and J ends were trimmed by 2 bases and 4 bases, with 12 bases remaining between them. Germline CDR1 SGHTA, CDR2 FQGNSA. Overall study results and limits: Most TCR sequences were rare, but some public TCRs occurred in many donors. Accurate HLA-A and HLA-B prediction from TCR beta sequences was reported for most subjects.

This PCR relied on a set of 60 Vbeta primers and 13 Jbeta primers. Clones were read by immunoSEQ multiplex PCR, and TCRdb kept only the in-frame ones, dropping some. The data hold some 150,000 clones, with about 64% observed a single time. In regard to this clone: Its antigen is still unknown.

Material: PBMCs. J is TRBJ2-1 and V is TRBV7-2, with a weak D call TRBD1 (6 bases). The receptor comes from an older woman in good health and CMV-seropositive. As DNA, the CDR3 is TGTGCCAGCAGCTTACAAGGGGGAGCATACAATGAGCAGTTCTTC. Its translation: CASSLQGGAYNEQFF.